Each of the 22 T cell receptor beta chains below was sequenced from the same sample in a study of T cells in Graves' hyperthyroidism and ophthalmopathy. RNA transcripts served as the template for amplifying TCR beta CDR3 regions. RT-PCR in the first round (using the HTBI primer set) targeted the TCR CDR3. MiXCR was run by TCRdb on the multiplex PCR reads, yielding one entry per CDR3 protein. The top ten clones hold 15% to 20% of a sample with roughly 350,000 distinct CDR3 sequences, around 13% of them seen once. Material for sequencing was blood. These receptors were taken from a woman under 40 with Graves' ophthalmopathy.

This clonotype was seen ten or more times. This chain joins TRBV12-3 or TRBV12-4 and TRBJ1-1; no firm D call. CDR3 length equals 12 residues. The ends were cut back, 2 bases at V and 8 bases at J, with 9 bases in the middle. CDR3 amino acids: CASSLNFLEAFF. The CDR3 DNA is TGTGCCAGCAGTTTAAATTTTTTAGAAGCTTTCTTT.

This chain's CDR3 is CASSLVGSMSTEAFF. The CDR3 nucleotides are TGTGCCAGCAGCTTAGTCGGAAGCATGAGCACTGAAGCTTTCTTT. This chain links TRBV11-2 with TRBJ1-1, with no clear D. The CDR3 extends over 15 amino acids. V lost 1 base and J 4 bases, leaving 13 bases between the germline ends. CDR1 and CDR2 (germline): SGHAT, FQNNGV.

Ten or more counts support this clonotype. The CDR3 region has the DNA TGTGCCAGCAGCTTAGAAACTAGCGGGGGGTCCTGGTACAATGAGCAGTTCTTC. It codes for CASSLETSGGSWYNEQFF. The chain has TRBV11-3 and TRBJ2-1; 12 nucleotides line up with TRBD2. Germline V CDR1 and CDR2: SGHNT, YENEEA. The CDR3 loop spans 18 amino acids. J was trimmed by 4 bases and V by 0 bases; bases with no gene match: 7.

The chain employs TRBV6-2 or TRBV6-3 and TRBJ2-1; a weak D match, TRBD2 (6 bases). Germline CDR1 is MNHEY and CDR2 is SVGEGT. The CDR3 covers 13 residues. The V gene lost 6 bases and the J gene lost 9 bases, with 15 bases spanning the gap. CDR3 sequence: CASRLEGRGEQFF. CDR3 nucleotides: TGTGCCAGCAGGCTCGAGGGGCGGGGTGAGCAGTTCTTC.

The chain employs TRBV11-1 and TRBJ1-1, with 10 bases aligning to TRBD1. Germline CDR1 SGHAT, CDR2 FQDESV (reference sequence). The ends lost 8 bases at V and 4 bases at J; junction bases unmatched: 4. The CDR3 spans 13 residues. CDR3 sequence (DNA): TGTGCCAGCGGGACAGGGGATTCCACTGAAGCTTTCTTT. It yields the protein CASGTGDSTEAFF.

In its sample, this clonotype was seen a few times. This may be a read error: a much more frequent sequence differs by one nucleotide. The CDR3 coding sequence is TGTGCCAGCTCACCAGTAGCGGGGGTCAATGAGCAGCTCTTC. This codes for CASSPVAGVNEQLF. The rearrangement uses TRBV18 and TRBJ2-1; 9 nucleotides match TRBD2. The CDR3 length is 14 residues. CDR1 and CDR2 from the germline V gene are KGHSH and LQKENI.

This clonotype has ten or more counts. This rearrangement joins TRBV27 to TRBJ1-2; 8 bases map to TRBD1. The CDR3 has 17 residues. V shed 2 bases and J 3 bases; nucleotides not matched to a gene: 11. Germline V gene sequence: CDR1 MNHEY, CDR2 SMNVEV (reference sequence). The CDR3 here is CASSLHRGFRDDYGYTF. CDR3 nucleotide sequence: TGTGCCAGCAGTTTACACAGGGGGTTTCGGGATGACTATGGCTACACCTTC.

The chain combines TRBV20-1 with TRBJ2-1, with 8 bases aligning to TRBD2. The CDR3 is made up of 16 amino acids. Germline V gene lookup returns CDR1 DFQATT and CDR2 SNEGSKA (reference sequence). Unmatched junction bases numbered 8, after V lost 0 bases and J lost 4 bases. CDR3 DNA: TGCAGTGCTAGAGATCCGGCGGGGGGTTTGTACAATGAGCAGTTCTTC. Translated: CSARDPAGGLYNEQFF.

This clonotype appeared many times. The chain couples TRBV18 to TRBJ2-7; D gene uncertain. From germline, CDR1 is KGHSH and CDR2 LQKENI. V lost 2 bases and J 0 bases, leaving 14 bases between the germline ends. CDR3 size: 16 residues. This CDR3 reads CASSPETLRISYEQYF. CDR3 DNA: TGTGCCAGCTCACCAGAGACGTTACGAATCTCCTACGAGCAGTACTTC.

This clonotype was seen ten or more times. The chain couples TRBV30 to TRBJ2-4; a weak D match, TRBD1 (6 bases). The ends were cut back, 2 bases at V and 6 bases at J, with 20 bases in the middle. Germline V gene data show CDR1 as GTSNPN and CDR2 as SVGIG (reference sequence). CDR3 length: 16 amino acids. In DNA form, the CDR3 reads TGTGCCTGGAGTCCAAATACAGGGTTCCAAGGAAACATTCAGTACTTC. As protein: CAWSPNTGFQGNIQYF.

This clonotype was counted many times. The chain carries TRBV11-2 and TRBJ2-7; D tentatively fits TRBD1 or TRBD2 (5 bases each). The CDR3 spans 14 residues. The germline CDR1 and CDR2 sequences are SGHAT and FQNNGV. V lost 6 bases and J 3 bases, leaving 15 bases between the germline ends. The CDR3 DNA sequence: TGTGCCAGCAGTAATGGGGGTGTTCTCTACGAGCAGTACTTC. Amino acid sequence: CASSNGGVLYEQYF.

The V gene is TRBV7-9, the J gene TRBJ2-1, with 10 positions matching TRBD1. CDR3 size: 15 residues. V gave up 5 bases and J gave up 6 bases; unmatched junction bases: 7. The V gene's germline CDR1 is SEHNR and CDR2 FQNEAQ (reference sequence). CDR3 sequence (DNA): TGTGCCAGCAGCATACGACAGGGGGCTCGCAATGAGCAGTTCTTC. Its protein product is CASSIRQGARNEQFF.

This clonotype has a count of ten or more. The gene calls are TRBV11-2 and TRBJ2-5, with 9 bases lining up with TRBD1. The J segment lost 4 bases and the V segment lost 5 bases, leaving 11 bases of the junction unmatched. The CDR3 totals 16 residues. CDR1 and CDR2 from the germline V gene are SGHAT and FQNNGV. In DNA, the CDR3 is TGTGCCAGCAGCCCAGCGGGGACAGGGTCGAGAGAGACCCAGTACTTC. Protein: CASSPAGTGSRETQYF.

This clonotype appeared many times. The CDR3 nucleotides read TGTGCCAGCAGATTGTTAGCCAAAAACATTCAGTACTTC. Its protein product is CASRLLAKNIQYF. V usage is TRBV2 and J usage is TRBJ2-4; the D is unclear. The CDR3 sequence is 13 residues long. Germline V lookup: CDR1 SNHLY, CDR2 FYNNEI. Trimming stripped 6 bases from V and 0 bases from J, with 6 bases between.

This clonotype was seen a handful of times. The V call is TRBV4-1, the J call TRBJ1-2; D uncertain. This CDR3 contains 14 residues. Trimming removed 6 bases from V and 2 bases from J, with 13 bases in between. CDR1 is MGHRA, CDR2 YSYEKL, per germline. The CDR3 is CASSRPGENYGYTF. The CDR3 DNA is TGCGCCAGCAGTCGTCCGGGAGAAAACTATGGCTACACCTTC.

This clonotype was detected ten times or more. The chain couples TRBV28 to TRBJ1-1; the D gene is possibly TRBD1 (5 bases). Germline values: CDR1 MDHEN, CDR2 SYDVKM. The CDR3 is made up of 13 amino acids. V gave up 4 bases and J gave up 11 bases, with 17 bases separating them. The DNA of the CDR3 is TGTGCCAGCAGTTCTCCCCCCAGGGTCAGGGCTTTCTTT. Translated, it gives CASSSPPRVRAFF.

The genes are TRBV7-2 and TRBJ1-3; 7 positions agree with TRBD1. Germline V lookup: CDR1 SGHTA, CDR2 FQGNSA. J gave up 4 bases and V 5 bases, and 2 bases lay outside the gene matches. The CDR3 sequence is 13 residues long. The CDR3 protein is CASSPRGGNTIYF. CDR3 coding DNA: TGTGCCAGCAGCCCCAGGGGGGGAAACACCATATATTTT. Variable domain in full (rest from reference TRBV7-2 and TRBJ1-3): GAGVSQSPSNKVTEKGKDVELRCDPISGHTALYWYRQSLGQGLEFLIYFQGNSAPDKSGLPSDRFSAERTGGSVSTLTIQRTQQEDSAVYLCASSPRGGNTIYFGEGSWLTVV.

This clonotype was seen a handful of times. This chain connects TRBV20-1 to TRBJ1-2; tentative D call: TRBD1 (5 bases). V lost 5 bases and J 2 bases, leaving 12 bases between the germline ends. CDR3 size: 13 residues. Germline loops: CDR1 DFQATT, CDR2 SNEGSKA (reference sequence). The DNA for the CDR3 is TGCAGTGCTCCGGGACGGCCAAACTATGGCTACACCTTC. Translating gives CSAPGRPNYGYTF.

This clonotype came up many times. V is TRBV12-3 or TRBV12-4 and J is TRBJ1-5; D is uncertain. This CDR3 spans 14 amino acids. The V end was cut by 5 bases, the J end by 0 bases, with 8 bases between. Written as DNA, the CDR3 is TGTGCCAGCAGTCACCGACTTAGCAATCAGCCCCAGCATTTT. The encoded protein is CASSHRLSNQPQHF.

This clonotype appeared many times. The J gene is TRBJ2-7, the V gene TRBV5-4; 14 positions match TRBD2. V shed 4 bases, J shed 2 bases, and the junction held 8 bases outside the gene matches. Germline CDR1 is SGHNT and CDR2 is YYREEE (reference sequence). The CDR3 loop spans 17 amino acids. CDR3 sequence reads: CASSPGTSGGLTYEQYF. Here the CDR3 DNA reads TGTGCCAGCAGCCCAGGGACTAGCGGGGGCTTAACCTACGAGCAGTACTTC.

This clonotype was counted ten times or more. The rearrangement uses TRBV27 and TRBJ1-6; D unclear. CDR1 and CDR2 (germline): MNHEY, SMNVEV (reference sequence). The CDR3 is 16 amino acids. V lost 7 bases and J lost 4, with 17 bases in between. CDR3 sequence (DNA): TGTGCCAGCACCGACGGGATGGGCCCGTATAATTCACCCCTCCACTTT. Translation gives CASTDGMGPYNSPLHF.

In its sample, this clonotype was seen a few times. The V and J genes are TRBV7-9 and TRBJ1-1, with D possibly matching TRBD1 (5 bases). The germline V and J ends were trimmed by 0 bases and 7 bases, with 6 bases remaining between them. The CDR3 is 12 residues long. From germline, CDR1 is SEHNR and CDR2 FQNEAQ (reference sequence). The CDR3 spells CASSLAGVEAFF. In DNA form, the CDR3 reads TGTGCCAGCAGCTTAGCAGGGGTTGAAGCTTTCTTT.